This record looks at one T cell receptor beta chain sequence and its context. Its antigen is as yet unknown. Preparation of the TCRbeta library used unique molecular identifiers. TCRdb re-called the PCR reads with MiXCR, one entry per CDR3 protein. The repertoire holds approximately 500,000 distinct CDR3 sequences, with over 20% as singletons. This sample stems from a study of T-cell reconstitution after alpha-beta-depleted transplantation in children. Study results and caveats: It was newly produced T cells that mostly accounted for T-cell counts and diversity one year after transplant.

Looked up from germline, CDR1 is SGHRS and CDR2 is YFSETQ. This CDR3 is built from 16 residues. Trimming pared 0 bases from V and 1 base from J, leaving 12 bases between. This sequence joins TRBV5-1 and TRBJ2-3; D may be TRBD1 or TRBD2 (5 bases each). The material sequenced was PBMCs, taken before TCRalphabeta/CD19-depleted stem cell transplant. This TCR derives from a boy under three years old with Wiskott-Aldrich syndrome, due to receive a stem cell transplant. The CDR3 is CASSLAGLWGTDTQYF. The CDR3 nucleotides are TGCGCCAGCAGCTTGGCGGGGCTGTGGGGCACAGATACGCAGTATTTT. The complete variable domain, with remaining parts taken from reference TRBV5-1 and TRBJ2-3, reads KAGVTQTPRYLIKTRGQQVTLSCSPISGHRSVSWYQQTPGQGLQFLFEYFSETQRNKGNFPGRFSGRQFSNSRSEMNVSTLELGDSALYLCASSLAGLWGTDTQYFGPGTRLTVL.